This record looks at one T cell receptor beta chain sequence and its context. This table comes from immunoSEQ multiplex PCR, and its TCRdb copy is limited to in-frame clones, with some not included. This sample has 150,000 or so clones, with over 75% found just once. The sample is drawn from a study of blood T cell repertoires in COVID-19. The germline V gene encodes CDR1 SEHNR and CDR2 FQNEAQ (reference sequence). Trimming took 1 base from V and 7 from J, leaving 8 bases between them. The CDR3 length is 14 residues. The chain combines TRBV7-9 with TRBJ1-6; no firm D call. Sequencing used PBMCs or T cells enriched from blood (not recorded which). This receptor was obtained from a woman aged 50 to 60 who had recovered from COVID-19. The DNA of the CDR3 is TGTGCCAGCAGCTTAGATGTCCCGAATTCACCCCTCCACTTT. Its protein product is CASSLDVPNSPLHF.